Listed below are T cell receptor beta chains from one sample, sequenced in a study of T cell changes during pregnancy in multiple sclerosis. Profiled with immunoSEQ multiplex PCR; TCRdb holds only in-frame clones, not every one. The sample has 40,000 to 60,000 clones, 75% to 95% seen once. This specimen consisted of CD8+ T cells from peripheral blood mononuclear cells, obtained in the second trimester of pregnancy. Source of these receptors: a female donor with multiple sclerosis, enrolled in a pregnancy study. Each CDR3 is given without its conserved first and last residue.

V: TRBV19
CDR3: ASSIEASGGANNEQF

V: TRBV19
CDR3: ASSRLTEDRKNIQY

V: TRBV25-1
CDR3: AIGTGDYNEQF

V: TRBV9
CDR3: ASSVEGGGGAYEQY

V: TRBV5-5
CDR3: ASQGANVLT

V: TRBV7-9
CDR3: ASSVKPGLTLPSYNEQF

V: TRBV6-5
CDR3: ASSSPGTGGTEAF

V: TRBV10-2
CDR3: ASMEDTQY

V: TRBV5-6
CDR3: ASSSTGQGQETQY

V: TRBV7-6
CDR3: ASSLREDEQY

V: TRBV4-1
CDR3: ASSYSRDNSYEQY

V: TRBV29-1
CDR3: SVHLLAGAYEQY

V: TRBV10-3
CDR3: AMRNRDNSGANVLT

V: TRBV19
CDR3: ASSDSDRASYEQY

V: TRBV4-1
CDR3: ASRPEASNQPQH

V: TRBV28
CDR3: ASIRAGGSNTGELF

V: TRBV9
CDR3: ASSVAGDWYGYT

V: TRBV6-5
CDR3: ASSSLTENEQF

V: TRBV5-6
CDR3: ASSETSFYNEQF

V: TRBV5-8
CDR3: ASSLSGREAF

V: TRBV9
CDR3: ASSPSSSYEQY

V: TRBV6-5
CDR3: ASSYGVEQY

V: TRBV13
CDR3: ASSTPIAGGRAYNEQF

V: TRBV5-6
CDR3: ASSPRTAGGSTDTQY

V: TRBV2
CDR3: ARHSGTEAF

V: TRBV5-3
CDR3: ARSRASGGSTDTQY

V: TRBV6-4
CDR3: ASPHLAGDSKTQY

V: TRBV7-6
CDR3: ASSSLAGGRNEQF

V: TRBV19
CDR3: ASTARPPGKFDQPQH

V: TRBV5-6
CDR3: AGADTPNTGELF

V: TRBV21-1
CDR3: ASSKDRAKNIQY

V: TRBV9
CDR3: ASSVGAGSPLH

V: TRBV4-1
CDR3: ASSGFRGGNNEQF

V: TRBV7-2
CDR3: ASSLDPFSGPHQETQY

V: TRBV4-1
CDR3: ASSPSDPPRQGGPGELF

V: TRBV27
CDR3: ASSLMANTEAF

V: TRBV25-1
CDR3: ASSESGGRRHSNGYT

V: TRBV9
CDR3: ASSASQGGVTEAF

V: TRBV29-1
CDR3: SVLDNSSPYGYT

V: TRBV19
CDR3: ASSIDRVLDTEAF

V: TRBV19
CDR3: ASSGQGWQETQY

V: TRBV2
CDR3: ASSGDRVDTEAF

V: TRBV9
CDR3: ASSVYRGTGDTGELF

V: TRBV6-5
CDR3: ASSSGQAFGYT

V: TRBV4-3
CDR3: ASSQAPGVDGYT

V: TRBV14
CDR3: ASSRDRGSGNTIY